Shown below are 17 T cell receptor beta chains from a single sample sequenced in a study of T cells in Graves' hyperthyroidism and ophthalmopathy. From RNA transcripts, TCR beta CDR3 regions were amplified. First-round RT-PCR of the TCR CDR3 relied on the HTBI primer set. TCRdb passed the multiplex PCR reads through MiXCR, listing each CDR3 protein once. The sample shows over 400,000 distinct CDR3 sequences, 20% to 25% of them seen only once. The specimen was blood. Receptors originate from a woman aged 70-85 years with Graves' ophthalmopathy.

The chain couples TRBV4-1 to TRBJ1-3, with D possibly TRBD1 on 6 matching bases. The CDR3 spans 16 residues. The V gene lost 4 bases and the J gene lost 0 bases, with 13 bases spanning the gap. Germline V gene sequence: CDR1 MGHRA, CDR2 YSYEKL. The CDR3 reads CASSRLQGSSGNTIYF. Written as DNA, the CDR3 is TGCGCCAGCAGCCGCCTACAGGGCAGCTCTGGAAACACCATATATTTT.

There are many counts of this clonotype. The chain links TRBV28 to TRBJ2-2; 7 bases fit TRBD2. Per the germline V gene, CDR1 is MDHEN and CDR2 is SYDVKM. This CDR3 region has 12 residues. V lost 5 bases to trimming and J lost 6 bases; unmatched junction nucleotides: 0. The CDR3 DNA reads as TGTGCCAGCAGTGGGGGGGCCGGGGAGCTGTTTTTT. Translated, it gives CASSGGAGELFF.

There are many counts of this clonotype. V usage is TRBV12-3 or TRBV12-4 and J usage is TRBJ1-1; possible D gene TRBD1, 5 bases. V was shortened by 5 bases and J by 6 bases, with 16 bases between the two germline ends. This CDR3 has 14 residues. The CDR3 DNA is TGTGCCAGCAGTAGGCAGGGACTAAGCGCTGAAGCTTTCTTT. Translation: CASSRQGLSAEAFF.

The chain combines TRBV7-2 with TRBJ2-7; D is possibly TRBD1 (6 bases). V was cut by 2 bases and J by 2 bases, with 10 bases left in between. Germline V gives CDR1 SGHTA, CDR2 FQGNSA. The CDR3 covers 14 residues. The CDR3, as DNA: TGTGCCAGCAGCTTATGGGGACAAACCTACGAGCAGTACTTC. It translates to CASSLWGQTYEQYF. Drawing the rest from reference TRBV7-2 and TRBJ2-7, the complete variable domain is GAGVSQSPSNKVTEKGKDVELRCDPISGHTALYWYRQSLGQGLEFLIYFQGNSAPDKSGLPSDRFSAERTGGSVSTLTIQRTQQEDSAVYLCASSLWGQTYEQYFGPGTRLTVT.

This clonotype turned up a few times. The J gene is TRBJ1-1, the V gene TRBV5-1, with TRBD1 as a possible D gene (6 bases). This CDR3 has 14 residues. In germline, CDR1 is SGHRS, CDR2 YFSETQ. V was shortened by 5 bases and J by 4 bases, with 15 bases between the two germline ends. CDR3 in DNA: TGCGCCAGCAGGTTAGGGGGGTTGCGCACTGAAGCTTTCTTT. This sequence encodes CASRLGGLRTEAFF. Variable domain in full (rest from reference TRBV5-1 and TRBJ1-1): KAGVTQTPRYLIKTRGQQVTLSCSPISGHRSVSWYQQTPGQGLQFLFEYFSETQRNKGNFPGRFSGRQFSNSRSEMNVSTLELGDSALYLCASRLGGLRTEAFFGQGTRLTVV.

The chain employs TRBV7-9 and TRBJ1-2; 7 bases agree with TRBD1. The CDR3 has 14 residues. Germline V gene lookup returns CDR1 SEHNR and CDR2 FQNEAQ (reference sequence). After removal of 1 base from V and 2 bases from J, the junction contained 1 base not matched to a gene. The CDR3 DNA is TGTGCCAGCAGCTTAGAGGGACAGAACTATGGCTACACCTTC. Its translation is CASSLEGQNYGYTF. Full variable domain (remainder filled in from reference TRBV7-9 and TRBJ1-2): DTGVSQNPRHKITKRGQNVTFRCDPISEHNRLYWYRQTLGQGPEFLTYFQNEAQLEKSRLLSDRFSAERPKGSFSTLEIQRTEQGDSAMYLCASSLEGQNYGYTFGSGTRLTVV.

The sample holds many counts of this clonotype. V and J are TRBV28 and TRBJ2-1, with 8 nucleotides matching TRBD2. Germline V gene sequence: CDR1 MDHEN, CDR2 SYDVKM. The length of the CDR3 is 15 residues. The ends lost 2 bases at V and 2 bases at J; junction bases unmatched: 2. CDR3 sequence reads: CASSLASGPYNEQFF. Written as DNA, the CDR3 is TGTGCCAGCAGTTTAGCTAGCGGGCCCTACAATGAGCAGTTCTTC.

In its sample, this clonotype was seen many times. The chain carries TRBV28 and TRBJ1-1; D is ambiguous. The CDR3 loop spans 20 amino acids. Germline V gene data show CDR1 as MDHEN and CDR2 as SYDVKM. Trimming removed 3 bases at V and 1 base at J, with 27 bases between. The CDR3 region has the DNA TGTGCCAGCAGTTTGGGTGTGTATTCACATCCCGGTGCGGCGAACACTGAAGCTTTCTTT. Its protein is CASSLGVYSHPGAANTEAFF.

A few counts support this clonotype. The rearrangement uses TRBV7-9 and TRBJ2-1; 7 nucleotides align to TRBD2. The CDR3 runs to 15 residues. J gave up 3 bases and V 4 bases, and 6 bases lay outside the gene matches. Germline V CDR1 and CDR2: SEHNR, FQNEAQ (reference sequence). The CDR3 sequence: CASSSGAGLYNEQFF. In nucleotides, the CDR3 is TGTGCCAGCAGCTCGGGAGCGGGACTCTACAATGAGCAGTTCTTC.

This chain joins TRBV18 and TRBJ1-1; 8 bases are a match to TRBD1. Germline V gene sequence: CDR1 KGHSH, CDR2 LQKENI. Germline trimming cut 1 base from V and 0 bases from J; bases unmatched to any gene: 4. The CDR3 consists of 16 residues. The CDR3 DNA follows: TGTGCCAGCTCACCACTCGGACAGGGATTGAACACTGAAGCTTTCTTT. Its translation: CASSPLGQGLNTEAFF.

The chain employs TRBV9 and TRBJ2-3; TRBD2 agrees at 11 bases. V lost 3 bases, J lost 2 bases, and 5 bases stayed unmatched. Germline assignment: CDR1 SGDLS and CDR2 YYNGEE. The CDR3 has 16 amino acids. Written as DNA, the CDR3 is TGTGCCAGCAGCGGGGGACTAGCGGAACTCACAGATACGCAGTATTTT. This encodes CASSGGLAELTDTQYF.

This clonotype was detected many times. The CDR3 sequence: CASSEAVSGGTQYF. CDR3 bases: TGTGCCAGCAGTGAAGCAGTTAGCGGCGGTACGCAGTATTTT. The V call is TRBV2, the J call TRBJ2-3; tentatively, D is TRBD2 (6 bases). V was trimmed by 0 bases and J by 8 bases, leaving 12 bases between them. The CDR3 contains 14 residues. The V gene's germline CDR1 is SNHLY and CDR2 FYNNEI. Combining the CDR3 with reference TRBV2 and TRBJ2-3 gives the whole variable domain EPEVTQTPSHQVTQMGQEVILRCVPISNHLYFYWYRQILGQKVEFLVSFYNNEISEKSEIFDDQFSVERPDGSNFTLKIRSTKLEDSAMYFCASSEAVSGGTQYFGPGTRLTVL.

This clonotype was found a few times. V and J are TRBV10-3 and TRBJ2-3; 13 bases line up with TRBD2. V trimming: 8 bases; J trimming: 5 bases; junction bases outside the gene matches: 4. The CDR3 runs to 14 residues. CDR1 is ENHRY and CDR2 is SYGVKD in the germline V gene. The DNA of the CDR3 is TGTGCCATCGGACTAGCGGGAGTAAAAGATACGCAGTATTTT. Translation: CAIGLAGVKDTQYF.

The V call is TRBV4-3, the J call TRBJ1-6; TRBD1 is a possible D gene (6 bases). V was trimmed by 0 bases and J by 7 bases, leaving 19 bases between them. The CDR3 consists of 18 residues. Germline CDR1 and CDR2: LGHNA and YSLEER. CDR3 in DNA: TGCGCCAGCAGCCAAGATCTCACGGACGACAGGTGGAATTCACCCCTCCACTTT. Translation gives CASSQDLTDDRWNSPLHF.

This clonotype was recorded once. At one end the junction does not follow the germline gene, possibly because of a read error. The genes are TRBV3-1 and TRBJ1-1, with TRBD1 matching over 7 bases. This CDR3 spans 14 amino acids. The germline V gene encodes CDR1 LGHDT and CDR2 YNNKEL (reference sequence). CDR3 DNA sequence: TGTGCCAGCAGCCCGGGGACAGTAAACACTGAAGTTTTCTTT. Protein product: CASSPGTVNTEVFF.

The chain is built from TRBV6-2 or TRBV6-3 and TRBJ2-3; 8 nucleotides line up with TRBD2. The CDR3 totals 14 residues. V gave up 6 bases and J gave up 6 bases; unmatched junction bases: 8. The germline V gene has CDR1 MNHEY and CDR2 SVGEGT. CDR3 nucleotides: TGTGCCAGCAGCCCCTCGACTAGCGCCGATACGCAGTATTTT. It codes for CASSPSTSADTQYF.

This clonotype was counted many times. The V call is TRBV28, the J call TRBJ2-7, with TRBD1 identical over 7 bases. CDR3 length: 14 residues. CDR1 is MDHEN and CDR2 is SYDVKM in the germline V gene. Trimming took 6 bases from V and 0 from J; bases not matched to a gene: 5. The DNA of the CDR3 is TGTGCCAGCAGGGTCGACAGGGTCTCCTACGAGCAGTACTTC. It encodes CASRVDRVSYEQYF.